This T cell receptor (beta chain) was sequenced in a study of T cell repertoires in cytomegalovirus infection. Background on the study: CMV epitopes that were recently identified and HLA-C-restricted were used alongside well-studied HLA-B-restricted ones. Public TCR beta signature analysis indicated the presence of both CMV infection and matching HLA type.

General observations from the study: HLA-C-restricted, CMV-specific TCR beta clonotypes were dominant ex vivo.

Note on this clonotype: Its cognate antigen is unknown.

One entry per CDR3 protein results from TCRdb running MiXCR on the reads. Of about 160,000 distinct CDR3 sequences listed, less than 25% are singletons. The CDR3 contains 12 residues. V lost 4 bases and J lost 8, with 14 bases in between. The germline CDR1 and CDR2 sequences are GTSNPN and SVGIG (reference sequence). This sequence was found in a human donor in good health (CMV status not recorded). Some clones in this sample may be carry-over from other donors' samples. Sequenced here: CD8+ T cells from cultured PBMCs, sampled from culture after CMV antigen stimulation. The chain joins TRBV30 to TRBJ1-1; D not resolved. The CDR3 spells CAWTPTPREAFF. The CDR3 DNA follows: TGTGCCTGGACCCCCACCCCGAGAGAAGCTTTCTTT. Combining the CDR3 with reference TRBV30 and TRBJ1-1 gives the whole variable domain SQTIHQWPATLVQPVGSPLSLECTVEGTSNPNLYWYRQAAGRGLQLLFYSVGIGQISSEVPQNLSASRPQDRQFILSSKKLLLSDSGFYLCAWTPTPREAFFGQGTRLTVV.